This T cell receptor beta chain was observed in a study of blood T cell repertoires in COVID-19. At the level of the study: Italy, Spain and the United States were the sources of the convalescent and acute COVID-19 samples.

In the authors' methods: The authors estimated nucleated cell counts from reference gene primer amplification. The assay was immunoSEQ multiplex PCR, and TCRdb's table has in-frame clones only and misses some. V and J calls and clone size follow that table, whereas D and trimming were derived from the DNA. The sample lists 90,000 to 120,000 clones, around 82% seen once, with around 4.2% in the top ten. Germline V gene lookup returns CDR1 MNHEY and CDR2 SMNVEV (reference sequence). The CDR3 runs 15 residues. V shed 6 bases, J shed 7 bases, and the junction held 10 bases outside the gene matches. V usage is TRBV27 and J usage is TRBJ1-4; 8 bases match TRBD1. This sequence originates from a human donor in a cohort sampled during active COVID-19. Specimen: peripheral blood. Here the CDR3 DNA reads TGTGCCAGCAGGAGGACAGGGACGTTGGGTGAAAAACTGTTTTTT. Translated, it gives CASRRTGTLGEKLFF.